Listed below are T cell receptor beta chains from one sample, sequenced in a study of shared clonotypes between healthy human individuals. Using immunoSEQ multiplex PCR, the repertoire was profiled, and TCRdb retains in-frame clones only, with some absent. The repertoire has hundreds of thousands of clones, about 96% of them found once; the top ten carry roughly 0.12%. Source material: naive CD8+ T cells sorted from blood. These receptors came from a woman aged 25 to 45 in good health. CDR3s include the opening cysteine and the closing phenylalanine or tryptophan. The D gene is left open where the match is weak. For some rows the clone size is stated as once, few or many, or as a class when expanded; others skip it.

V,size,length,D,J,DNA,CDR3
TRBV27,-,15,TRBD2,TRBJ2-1,TGTGCCAGCAGTCTAGCGGGAGGGGTCTACAATGAGCAGTTCTTC,CASSLAGGVYNEQFF
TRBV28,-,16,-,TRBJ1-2,TGTGCCAGCAGTTTATGGACCCCGGGAGCTAACTATGGCTACACCTTC,CASSLWTPGANYGYTF
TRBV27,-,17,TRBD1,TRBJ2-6,TGTGCCAGCAGGAGACAGGGGTGGCCCTCTGGGGCCAACGTCCTGACTTTC,CASRRQGWPSGANVLTF
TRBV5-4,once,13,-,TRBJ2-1,TGTGCCAGCAGCGGCCTAGTAGACAATGAGCAGTTCTTC,CASSGLVDNEQFF
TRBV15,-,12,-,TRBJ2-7,TGTGCCACCATGGATCTAGCCTACGAGCAGTACTTC,CATMDLAYEQYF
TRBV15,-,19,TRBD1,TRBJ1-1,TGTGCCACCAGCCCCCCCCCGCGGACAGGGAGAAAGGGGTTCACTGAAGCTTTCTTT,CATSPPPRTGRKGFTEAFF
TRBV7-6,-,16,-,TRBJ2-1,TGTGCCAGCAGCTTAGACGGGGGCAGGGCGGGGAATGAGCAGTTCTTC,CASSLDGGRAGNEQFF
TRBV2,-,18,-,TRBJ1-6,TGTGCCAGCAGCGAAGGGTTCAGGTCGAGCTCCTATAATTCACCCCTCCACTTT,CASSEGFRSSSYNSPLHF
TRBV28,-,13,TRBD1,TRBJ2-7,TGTGCCAGCAGGCAGGGACAGACCTACGAGCAGTACTTC,CASRQGQTYEQYF
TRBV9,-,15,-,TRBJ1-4,TGTGCCAGCAGCGTAGAGTCCGGGGATAATGAAAAACTGTTTTTT,CASSVESGDNEKLFF
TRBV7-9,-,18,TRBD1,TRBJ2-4,TGTGCCAGCAGCCAGGCCGGGACAGGGGGTTTCGGGGAAAGCATTCAGTACTTC,CASSQAGTGGFGESIQYF
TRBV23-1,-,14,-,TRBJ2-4,TGCGCCAGCAGTCTCCCGCGAGCCAAAAACATTCAGTACTTC,CASSLPRAKNIQYF
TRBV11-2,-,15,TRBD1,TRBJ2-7,TGTGCCAGCAGCTTACCGGGGACAGGGGGCGGCGAGCAGTACTTC,CASSLPGTGGGEQYF
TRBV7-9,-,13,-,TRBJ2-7,TGTGCCAGCAGCTTTCAGGACTCCTACGAGCAGTACTTC,CASSFQDSYEQYF
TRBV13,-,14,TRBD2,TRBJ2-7,TGTGCCAGCAGCTTAGGTAGCGGGAGGTTTGAGCAGTACTTC,CASSLGSGRFEQYF
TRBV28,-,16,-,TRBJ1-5,TGTGCCAGCAGTTCGATAAAGATCCGAGGGAATCAGCCCCAGCATTTT,CASSSIKIRGNQPQHF
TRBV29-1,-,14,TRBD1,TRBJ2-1,TGCAGCGTCGCCGCAAGGGGGCCAGGTAATGAGCAGTTCTTC,CSVAARGPGNEQFF
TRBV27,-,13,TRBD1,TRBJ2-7,TGTGCCAGCAGTCAAAACAGGGGACACGAGCAGTACTTC,CASSQNRGHEQYF
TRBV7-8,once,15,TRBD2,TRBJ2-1,TGTGCCACCACAGCGGGAGGAGGGTCCTACAATGAGCAGTTCTTC,CATTAGGGSYNEQFF
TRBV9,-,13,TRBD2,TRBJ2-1,TGTGCCAGCGGAGAGCGGGAGTGGGATGAGCAGTTCTTC,CASGEREWDEQFF
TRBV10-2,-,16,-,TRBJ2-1,TGCGCCAGCAGTGACCGCCCCGTAAGCTCCTACAATGAGCAGTTCTTC,CASSDRPVSSYNEQFF
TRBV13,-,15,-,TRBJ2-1,TGTGCCAGCACCCAGGGGGGCGGGAGCCATAATGAGCAGTTCTTC,CASTQGGGSHNEQFF
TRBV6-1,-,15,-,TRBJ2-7,TGTGCCAGCAGTGAAGCCCTGGGGATCTCCTACGAGCAGTACTTC,CASSEALGISYEQYF
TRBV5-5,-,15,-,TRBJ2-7,TGTGCCAGCAGCTTGGAGATAGCCTCAAGCTACGAGCAGTACTTC,CASSLEIASSYEQYF
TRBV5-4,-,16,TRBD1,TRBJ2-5,TGTGCCAGCAGTGCGCCGGGACAGGTGCTCCAAGAGACCCAGTACTTC,CASSAPGQVLQETQYF
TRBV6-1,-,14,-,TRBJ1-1,TGTGCCAGCGGAACCCGAAGCAGGGGTCCTGAAGCTTTCTTT,CASGTRSRGPEAFF
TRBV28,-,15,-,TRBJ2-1,TGTGCCAGCAGCCCTAGCCCGACAGGCGGGAATGAGCAGTTCTTC,CASSPSPTGGNEQFF
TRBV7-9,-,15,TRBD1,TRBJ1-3,TGTGCCAGCAGCGCAGAGGGACAGTTTCGTAACACCATATATTTT,CASSAEGQFRNTIYF
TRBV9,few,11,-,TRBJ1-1,TGTGCCAGCAGCGGTCCGGGGGCCGCTTTCTTT,CASSGPGAAFF
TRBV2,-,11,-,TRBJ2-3,TGTGCCAGCAGTTCGTCGCAGGGGCAGTATTTT,CASSSSQGQYF
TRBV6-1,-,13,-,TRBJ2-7,TGTGCCAGCAGTACAGGGAACTCCTACGAGCAGTACTTC,CASSTGNSYEQYF
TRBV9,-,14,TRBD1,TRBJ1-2,TGTGCCAGCAGCGTAGCGACAGGGCTAGAGGGCTACACCTTC,CASSVATGLEGYTF
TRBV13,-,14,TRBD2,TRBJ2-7,TGTGCCAGCAGCTTATTCGGCGGGAGCTACGAGCAGTACTTC,CASSLFGGSYEQYF
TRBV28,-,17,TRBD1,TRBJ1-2,TGTGCCAGCAGTACCCCGACAGGGGCGAGGGACGACTATGGCTACACCTTC,CASSTPTGARDDYGYTF
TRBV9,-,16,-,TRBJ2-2,TGTGCCAGCAGCGTAGATCGGGCCGACGACACCGGGGAGCTGTTTTTT,CASSVDRADDTGELFF
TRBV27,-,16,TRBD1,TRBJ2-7,TGTGCCAGCAGTTTATCCCCCGGGACAGGGATCCACGAGCAGTACTTC,CASSLSPGTGIHEQYF
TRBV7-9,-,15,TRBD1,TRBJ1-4,TGTGCCAGCAGCTTAGAGATACAGGGGGATGAAAAACTGTTTTTT,CASSLEIQGDEKLFF
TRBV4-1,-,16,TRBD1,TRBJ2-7,TGCGCCAGCAGCCAACCCGCAGGACAGGGGAGCTACGAGCAGTACTTC,CASSQPAGQGSYEQYF
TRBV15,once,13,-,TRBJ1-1,TGTGCCACCAGCAGGGGTATGAACACTGAAGCTTTCTTT,CATSRGMNTEAFF
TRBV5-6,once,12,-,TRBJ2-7,TGTGCCAGCAGCTTGGCCGCGAGGGAGCAGTACTTC,CASSLAAREQYF
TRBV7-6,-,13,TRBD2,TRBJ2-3,TGTGCCAGCAGCACTAGCGGCACAGATACGCAGTATTTT,CASSTSGTDTQYF
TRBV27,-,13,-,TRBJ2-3,TGTGCCAGCAGTTTAAGGAGCACAGATACGCAGTATTTT,CASSLRSTDTQYF
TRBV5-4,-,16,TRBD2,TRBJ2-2,TGTGCCAGCAGCCCCGGGACTAGCAGACCGACCGGGGAGCTGTTTTTT,CASSPGTSRPTGELFF
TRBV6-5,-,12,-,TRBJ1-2,TGTGCCAGCAGTTACCTGGACGGAGACTACACCTTC,CASSYLDGDYTF
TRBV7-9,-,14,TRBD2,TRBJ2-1,TGTGCCAGCAGCGAGGGACTAAAGTACAATGAGCAGTTCTTC,CASSEGLKYNEQFF
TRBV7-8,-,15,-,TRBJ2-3,TGTGCCAGCATGCGGGTCTTGACTTCGAAGGATACGCAGTATTTT,CASMRVLTSKDTQYF